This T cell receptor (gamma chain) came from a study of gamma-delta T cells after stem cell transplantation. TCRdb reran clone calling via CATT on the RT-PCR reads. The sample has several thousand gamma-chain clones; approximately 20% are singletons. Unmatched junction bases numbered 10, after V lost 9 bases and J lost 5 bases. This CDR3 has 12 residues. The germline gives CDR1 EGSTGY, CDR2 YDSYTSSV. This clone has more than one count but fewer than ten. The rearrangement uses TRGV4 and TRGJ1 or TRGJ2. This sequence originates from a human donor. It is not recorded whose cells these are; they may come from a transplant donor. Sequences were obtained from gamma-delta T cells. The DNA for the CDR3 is TGTGCCACCGAATTTAAGAATTATAAGAAACTCTTT. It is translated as CATEFKNYKKLF.